A single T cell receptor (beta chain) is shown here with its context. The CDR3 contains 16 residues. V lost 4 bases to trimming and J lost 2 bases; unmatched junction nucleotides: 8. Germline lookup yields CDR1 SGHNT and CDR2 YYREEE (reference sequence). Fresh-frozen tumor tissue and more than two years of survival data were available for all. The data were obtained in a study of glioma-infiltrating T cells after dendritic cell vaccination. Across the whole study: Patients had newly diagnosed or recurrent glioblastoma and received dendritic cell vaccines. At biweekly intervals, patients got three intradermal dendritic cell vaccine injections.

Using immunoSEQ multiplex PCR, the repertoire was profiled, and TCRdb retains in-frame clones only, with some absent. Here the sample spans just over 95,000 clones, 79% being singletons. The sequence came from a human donor with glioblastoma. The sample here was blood, taken before dendritic cell vaccination. V is TRBV5-4 and J is TRBJ2-7; TRBD2 aligns across 11 bases. The CDR3 DNA reads TGTGCCAGCAGCCGTGTTAGCGGGGGGGTCCCCTACGAGCAGTACTTC. Encoded protein: CASSRVSGGVPYEQYF.